The 14 T cell receptor beta chains below were found in one sample sequenced in a study of cytomegalovirus exposure and HLA in healthy donors. Using immunoSEQ multiplex PCR, the repertoire was profiled, and TCRdb retains in-frame clones only, with some absent. The table records 200,000 to 250,000 clones, around 88% of them present only once. Sequencing input: PBMCs. The receptors come from a woman aged 18-29 years in good health and CMV-seronegative.

This clone was counted between two and nine times. The chain combines TRBV14 with TRBJ1-2; D uncertain. Germline loops: CDR1 SGHDN, CDR2 FVKESK. With 1 base removed from V and 4 bases from J, the gap between germline ends came to 7 bases. The length of the CDR3 is 13 residues. The CDR3 nucleotides read TGTGCCAGCAGCCAAGTAGGAGCCTATGGCTACACCTTC. Protein: CASSQVGAYGYTF.

The chain uses TRBV19 and TRBJ2-7; D is unresolved. Trimming took 0 bases from V and 4 from J, leaving 7 bases between them. The CDR3 has 13 amino acids. Looked up from germline, CDR1 is LNHDA and CDR2 is SQIVND (reference sequence). Here the CDR3 DNA reads TGTGCCAGTAGTATAGAGGCTCCTTACGAGCAGTACTTC. Translated, it gives CASSIEAPYEQYF. The full variable domain, with the rest looked up from reference TRBV19 and TRBJ2-7, is DGGITQSPKYLFRKEGQNVTLSCEQNLNHDAMYWYRQDPGQGLRLIYYSQIVNDFQKGDIAEGYSVSREKKESFPLTVTSAQKNPTAFYLCASSIEAPYEQYFGPGTRLTVT.

The rearrangement uses TRBV5-4 and TRBJ1-2, with TRBD1 matching over 8 bases. Losses at the gene ends were 0 bases for V and 7 bases for J; bases not matched to a gene: 5. The CDR3 covers 14 residues. Germline CDR1 is SGHNT and CDR2 is YYREEE (reference sequence). Here the CDR3 reads CASSLAGGVSGYTF. CDR3 nucleotides: TGTGCCAGCAGCTTGGCAGGGGGCGTAAGTGGCTACACCTTC.

V is TRBV15 and J is TRBJ2-5; D may be TRBD1 (5 bases). This CDR3 spans 15 amino acids. Trimming left V 0 bases short and J 2 bases short, with 10 bases between. The germline CDR1 and CDR2 sequences are LNHNV and YYDKDF (reference sequence). For the CDR3, the DNA is TGTGCCACCAGCAGAGAGGAACAGGTACAAGAGACCCAGTACTTC. Translation: CATSREEQVQETQYF. The full variable domain, in which reference TRBV15 and TRBJ2-5 provide the parts outside the CDR3, is DAMVIQNPRYQVTQFGKPVTLSCSQTLNHNVMYWYQQKSSQAPKLLFHYYDKDFNNEADTPDNFQSRRPNTSFCFLDIRSPGLGDTAMYLCATSREEQVQETQYFGPGTRLLVL.

V is TRBV5-1 and J is TRBJ1-1; 8 nucleotides agree with TRBD1. Germline V gives CDR1 SGHRS, CDR2 YFSETQ. The CDR3 contains 15 residues. V shed 4 bases, J shed 0 bases, and the junction held 5 bases outside the gene matches. The CDR3 bases are TGCGCCAGCAGCGGGCAGGGGGCCTTGAACACTGAAGCTTTCTTT. It codes for CASSGQGALNTEAFF.

The chain has TRBV7-8 and TRBJ2-7; 7 positions agree with TRBD1. The V segment lost 5 bases and the J segment 2 bases; nucleotides outside the gene matches: 6. The V gene's germline CDR1 is SGHVS and CDR2 FQNEAQ. This CDR3 comprises 14 residues. The DNA of the CDR3 is TGTGCCAGCAGCAGAGACAGGGAAGCCTACGAGCAGTACTTC. It yields the protein CASSRDREAYEQYF.

The chain carries TRBV27 and TRBJ2-1; possibly TRBD2 for D (5 bases). CDR3 length: 16 residues. V was trimmed by 6 bases and J by 4 bases, leaving 19 bases between them. Per the germline V gene, CDR1 is MNHEY and CDR2 is SMNVEV (reference sequence). The CDR3 loop reads CASRLSWETGYNEQFF. CDR3 DNA: TGTGCCAGCAGACTGAGCTGGGAGACGGGATACAATGAGCAGTTCTTC.

The genes are TRBV27 and TRBJ2-3; D not certain. With 6 bases removed from V and 6 bases from J, the gap between germline ends came to 16 bases. Germline V gene lookup returns CDR1 MNHEY and CDR2 SMNVEV (reference sequence). The CDR3 runs to 14 residues. CDR3: CASRTAVSWDTQYF. The CDR3 DNA reads TGTGCCAGCAGAACTGCGGTATCTTGGGATACGCAGTATTTT.

This chain joins TRBV18 and TRBJ2-5; tentative D call: TRBD1 (5 bases). The CDR3 consists of 13 residues. The germline CDR1 and CDR2 sequences are KGHSH and LQKENI. V lost 2 bases and J lost 6, with 10 bases in between. CDR3 DNA sequence: TGTGCCAGCTCACCAGAAGGGGCTAAGACCCAGTACTTC. Protein product: CASSPEGAKTQYF. The entire variable domain, with the rest obtained from reference TRBV18 and TRBJ2-5, is as follows: NAGVMQNPRHLVRRRGQEARLRCSPMKGHSHVYWYRQLPEEGLKFMVYLQKENIIDESGMPKERFSAEFPKEGPSILRIQQVVRGDSAAYFCASSPEGAKTQYFGPGTRLLVL.

The CDR3 loop is CASRGEGSGPYNEQFF. In DNA form, the CDR3 reads TGTGCCAGCAGAGGCGAGGGTAGCGGGCCTTACAATGAGCAGTTCTTC. V gene TRBV27 combines with J gene TRBJ2-1; the match to TRBD2 covers 7 bases. Germline values: CDR1 MNHEY, CDR2 SMNVEV (reference sequence). CDR3 length: 16 amino acids. V shed 6 bases, J shed 4 bases, and the junction held 12 bases outside the gene matches.

The V and J genes are TRBV11-2 and TRBJ2-5, with D unresolved. There are 15 residues in the CDR3. Germline V CDR1 and CDR2: SGHAT, FQNNGV. V lost 0 bases to trimming and J lost 1 base, with 9 bases between them. CDR3 loop: CASSLDTGIQETQYF. CDR3 nucleotides: TGTGCCAGCAGCTTAGATACCGGTATCCAAGAGACCCAGTACTTC.

This rearrangement joins TRBV15 to TRBJ2-7; D uncertain. There are 14 residues in the CDR3. The ends were cut back, 0 bases at V and 2 bases at J, with 8 bases in the middle. Germline V gene data show CDR1 as LNHNV and CDR2 as YYDKDF (reference sequence). In DNA, the CDR3 is TGTGCCACCAGCAGAGAGGAGACTGCCTACGAGCAGTACTTC. This encodes CATSREETAYEQYF. Full variable domain (rest looked up from reference TRBV15 and TRBJ2-7): DAMVIQNPRYQVTQFGKPVTLSCSQTLNHNVMYWYQQKSSQAPKLLFHYYDKDFNNEADTPDNFQSRRPNTSFCFLDIRSPGLGDTAMYLCATSREETAYEQYFGPGTRLTVT.

V usage is TRBV4-1 and J usage is TRBJ2-2, with 8 bases aligning to TRBD1. Germline loops: CDR1 MGHRA, CDR2 YSYEKL. V shed 3 bases and J 6 bases; nucleotides not matched to a gene: 3. This CDR3 region has 14 residues. This CDR3 reads CASSQTGVPGELFF. The CDR3 nucleotides read TGCGCCAGCAGCCAGACAGGGGTCCCCGGGGAGCTGTTTTTT.

This rearrangement joins TRBV27 to TRBJ1-5; 8 bases are shared with TRBD1. The germline gives CDR1 MNHEY, CDR2 SMNVEV (reference sequence). The CDR3 is made up of 16 amino acids. Trimming cost V 3 bases and J 2 bases; bases outside gene matches: 6. The chain's CDR3 is CASSFQGAVGNQPQHF. CDR3 sequence (DNA): TGTGCCAGCAGTTTTCAGGGGGCGGTGGGCAATCAGCCCCAGCATTTT.